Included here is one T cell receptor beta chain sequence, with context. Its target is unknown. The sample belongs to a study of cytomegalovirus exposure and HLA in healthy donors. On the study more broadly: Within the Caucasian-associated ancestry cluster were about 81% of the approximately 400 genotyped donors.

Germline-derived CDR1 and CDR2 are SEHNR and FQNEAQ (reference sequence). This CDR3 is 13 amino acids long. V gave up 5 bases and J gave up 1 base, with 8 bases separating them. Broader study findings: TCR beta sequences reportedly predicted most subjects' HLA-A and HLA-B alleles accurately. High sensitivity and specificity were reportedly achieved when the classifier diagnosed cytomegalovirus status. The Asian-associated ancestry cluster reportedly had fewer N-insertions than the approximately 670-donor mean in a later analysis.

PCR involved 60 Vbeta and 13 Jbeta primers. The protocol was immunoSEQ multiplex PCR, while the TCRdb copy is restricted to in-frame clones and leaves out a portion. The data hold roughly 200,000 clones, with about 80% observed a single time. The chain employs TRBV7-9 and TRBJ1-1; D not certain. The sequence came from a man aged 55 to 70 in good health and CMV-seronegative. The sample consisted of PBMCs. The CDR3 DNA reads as TGTGCCAGCAGCCCCCCTTGGAACACTGAAGCTTTCTTT. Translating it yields CASSPPWNTEAFF.